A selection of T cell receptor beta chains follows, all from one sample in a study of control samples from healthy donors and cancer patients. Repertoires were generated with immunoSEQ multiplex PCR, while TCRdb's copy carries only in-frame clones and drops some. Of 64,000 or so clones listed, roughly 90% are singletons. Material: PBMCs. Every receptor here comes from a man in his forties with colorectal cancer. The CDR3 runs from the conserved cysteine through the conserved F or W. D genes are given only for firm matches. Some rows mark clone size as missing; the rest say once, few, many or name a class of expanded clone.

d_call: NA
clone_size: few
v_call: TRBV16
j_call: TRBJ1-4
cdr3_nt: TGTGCCAGCAGCCAAACCCGACAGGATGAAAAACTGTTTTTT
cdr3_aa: CASSQTRQDEKLFF

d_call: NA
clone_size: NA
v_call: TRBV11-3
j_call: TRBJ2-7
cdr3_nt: TGTGCCAGCAGCCGGAGGGAGACAGGTTCCTACGAGCAGTACTTC
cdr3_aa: CASSRRETGSYEQYF

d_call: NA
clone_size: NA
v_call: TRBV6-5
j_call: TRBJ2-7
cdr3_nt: TGTGCCAGCAGTCGACTCCCGAAAGAGGGAGAGCAGTACTTC
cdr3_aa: CASSRLPKEGEQYF

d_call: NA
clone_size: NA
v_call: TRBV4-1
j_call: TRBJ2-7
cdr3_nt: TGCGCCAGCAGCCAAGAACAGTACTACGAGCAGTACTTC
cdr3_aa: CASSQEQYYEQYF

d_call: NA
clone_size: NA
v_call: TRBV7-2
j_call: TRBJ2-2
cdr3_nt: TGTGCCAGCAGCTTAAAGGGAACACCGACCGGGGAGCTGTTTTTT
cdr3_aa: CASSLKGTPTGELFF

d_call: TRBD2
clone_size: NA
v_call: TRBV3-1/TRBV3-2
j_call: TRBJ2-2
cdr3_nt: TGTGCCAGCAGCCAAACCGGGACTACAAACACCGGGGAGCTGTTTTTT
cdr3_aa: CASSQTGTTNTGELFF

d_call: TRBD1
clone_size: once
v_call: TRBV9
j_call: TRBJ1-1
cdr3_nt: TGTGCCAGCAGCGTAGGTACAGGGGCAGGGAACACTGAAGCTTTCTTT
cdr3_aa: CASSVGTGAGNTEAFF

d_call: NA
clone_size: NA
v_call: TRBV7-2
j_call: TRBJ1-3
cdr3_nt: TGTGCCAGCAGCTTAGTTGCCAGCTCTGGAAACACCATATATTTT
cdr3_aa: CASSLVASSGNTIYF

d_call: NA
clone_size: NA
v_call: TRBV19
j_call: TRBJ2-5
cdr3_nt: TGTGCCTCATCCGGGACAATCCAAGAGACCCAGTACTTC
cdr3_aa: CASSGTIQETQYF

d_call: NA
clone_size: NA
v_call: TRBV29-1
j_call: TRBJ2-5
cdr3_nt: TGCAGCGGGCGGGACTTCTGGGAGACCCAGTACTTC
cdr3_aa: CSGRDFWETQYF

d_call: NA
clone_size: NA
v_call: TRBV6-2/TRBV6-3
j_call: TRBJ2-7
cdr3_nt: TGTGCCAGCAGTTACGGGACGGTCGCCTACGAGCAGTACTTC
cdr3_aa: CASSYGTVAYEQYF

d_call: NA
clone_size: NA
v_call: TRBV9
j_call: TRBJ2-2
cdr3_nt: TGTGCCAGCAGCGTAATGGGGGGCTTGAAAAACACCGGGGAGCTGTTTTTT
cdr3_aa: CASSVMGGLKNTGELFF

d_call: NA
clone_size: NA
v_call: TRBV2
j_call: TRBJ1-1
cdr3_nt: TGTGCCAGCATTCTAACCGCGGCGGCTTTCTTT
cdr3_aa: CASILTAAAFF

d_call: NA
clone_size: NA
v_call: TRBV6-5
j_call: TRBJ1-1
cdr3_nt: TGTGCCAGCAGTTCCCATAGGGGGGAATTCACTGAAGCTTTCTTT
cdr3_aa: CASSSHRGEFTEAFF

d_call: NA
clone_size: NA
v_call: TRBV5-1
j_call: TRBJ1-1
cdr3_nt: TGCGCCAGCAGCCCTACGGGGGACACTGAAGCTTTCTTT
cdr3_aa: CASSPTGDTEAFF

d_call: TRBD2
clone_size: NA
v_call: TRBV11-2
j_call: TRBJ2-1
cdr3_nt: TGTGCCAGCAGCCAATTCGTCGGGGGGGTTTGGAATGAGCAGTTCTTC
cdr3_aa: CASSQFVGGVWNEQFF

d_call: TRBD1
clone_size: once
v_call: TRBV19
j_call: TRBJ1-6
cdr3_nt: TGTGCCAGTAGGCGAGGGGGACAGGGGGCTTGGAATTCACCCCTCCACTTT
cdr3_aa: CASRRGGQGAWNSPLHF

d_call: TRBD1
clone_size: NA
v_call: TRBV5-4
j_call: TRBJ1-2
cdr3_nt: TGTGCCAGCAGCCACAGGGACAGGGGCAACTATGGCTACACCTTC
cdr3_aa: CASSHRDRGNYGYTF

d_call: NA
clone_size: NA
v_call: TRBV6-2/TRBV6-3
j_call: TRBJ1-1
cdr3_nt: TGTGCCAGCAGTTATTTCCCGGGAGATACTGAAGCTTTCTTT
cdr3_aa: CASSYFPGDTEAFF

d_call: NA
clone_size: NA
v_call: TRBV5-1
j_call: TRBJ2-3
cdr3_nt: TGCGCCAGCAGCTCGGGTCGTGATCCGTCGAGTACGCAGTATTTT
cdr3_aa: CASSSGRDPSSTQYF

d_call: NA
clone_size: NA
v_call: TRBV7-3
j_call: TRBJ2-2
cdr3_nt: TGTGCCAGCAGCCCCTATTTGGGCACCGGGGAGCTGTTTTTT
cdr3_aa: CASSPYLGTGELFF

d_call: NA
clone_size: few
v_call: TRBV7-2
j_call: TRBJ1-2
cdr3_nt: TGTGCCAGCAGCTTGGCAGGGACCATCTATGGCTACACCTTC
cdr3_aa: CASSLAGTIYGYTF